These 10 T cell receptor beta chains share one sample of origin, sequenced in a study of T cells in Graves' hyperthyroidism and ophthalmopathy. From RNA transcripts, TCR beta CDR3 regions were amplified. Primed by the HTBI set, a first-round RT-PCR was run on the TCR CDR3. TCRdb recomputed calls from the multiplex PCR reads with MiXCR, one row per CDR3 protein. The sample has hundreds of thousands of distinct CDR3 sequences; less than 25% are singletons. Sequencing input: blood. These TCRs come from a man aged 25-45 years with Graves' ophthalmopathy.

This clonotype was seen many times. The chain recombines TRBV30 with TRBJ1-4; D is ambiguous. V lost 1 base and J lost 8, with 14 bases in between. The CDR3 has 14 residues. From germline, CDR1 is GTSNPN and CDR2 SVGIG (reference sequence). The CDR3 coding sequence is TGTGCCTGGAGTGAACCCCGGAACGGGGAAAAACTGTTTTTT. Amino acid sequence: CAWSEPRNGEKLFF.

This clonotype was seen ten or more times. The CDR3 reads CASTPWPGSNEKLFF. The DNA of the CDR3 is TGTGCCAGCACGCCCTGGCCAGGCTCAAATGAAAAACTGTTTTTT. The J gene is TRBJ1-4, the V gene TRBV2; no firm D call. The CDR3 spans 15 residues. V dropped 7 bases and J dropped 5 bases, with 17 bases sitting between them. Germline V gene lookup returns CDR1 SNHLY and CDR2 FYNNEI.

The table lists this clonotype with a few counts. V gene TRBV5-5 combines with J gene TRBJ1-1; 8 bases align to TRBD1. The V gene end was trimmed by 4 bases and the J gene end by 5 bases; junction bases not matched to a gene: 13. The CDR3 is 16 residues long. Per germline, CDR1 SGHKS and CDR2 YYEKEE (reference sequence). The CDR3 coding sequence is TGTGCCAGCAGCCACGGTTCAGGGGGCGCAAGTACTGAAGCTTTCTTT. Encoded protein: CASSHGSGGASTEAFF.

This clonotype was observed at least ten times. The CDR3, as DNA: TGCAGTGCTGGACAGGAGAGCTACGAGCAGTACTTC. Translation gives CSAGQESYEQYF. The chain uses TRBV20-1 and TRBJ2-7, with 7 bases fitting TRBD1. V shed 5 bases, J shed 3 bases, and the junction held 4 bases outside the gene matches. Per germline, CDR1 DFQATT and CDR2 SNEGSKA (reference sequence). The CDR3 extends over 12 amino acids.

This clonotype was seen repeatedly, ten times or more. The chain has TRBV28 and TRBJ1-1; tentative D call: TRBD1 (6 bases). V dropped 6 bases and J dropped 1 base, with 12 bases sitting between them. The germline gives CDR1 MDHEN, CDR2 SYDVKM. This CDR3 is built from 14 residues. The CDR3 region is CASSLGRGNTEAFF. CDR3 DNA: TGTGCCAGCAGCTTAGGCAGGGGGAACACTGAAGCTTTCTTT.

The gene calls are TRBV4-1 and TRBJ2-7; no clear D gene. This CDR3 is built from 15 residues. The germline CDR1 and CDR2 sequences are MGHRA and YSYEKL. Trimming left V 1 base short and J 0 bases short, with 10 bases between. CDR3 protein: CASSQVDGSSYEQYF. The CDR3 DNA follows: TGCGCCAGCAGCCAAGTTGACGGAAGCTCCTACGAGCAGTACTTC.

This clonotype appeared a few times. The chain couples TRBV4-1 to TRBJ2-2; 7 nucleotides line up with TRBD1. In germline, CDR1 is MGHRA, CDR2 YSYEKL. The junction had 10 bases not matched to a gene; V was cut back by 6 bases and J by 3 bases. This CDR3 comprises 16 residues. In nucleotides, the CDR3 is TGCGCCAGCAGGGACAAGACAGGGTTAGACACCGGGGAGCTGTTTTTT. It specifies CASRDKTGLDTGELFF.

This clonotype was seen at least ten times. The chain recombines TRBV2 with TRBJ2-1, with TRBD2 identical over 13 bases. Germline V CDR1 and CDR2: SNHLY, FYNNEI. The CDR3 is 15 residues long. V was clipped by 5 bases and J by 5 bases; unmatched bases: 3. The CDR3 DNA is TGTGCCAGCAGTAGGACTAGCGGGAGTCACAATGAGCAGTTCTTC. This gives the protein CASSRTSGSHNEQFF.

The chain recombines TRBV10-3 with TRBJ2-1; perhaps TRBD2 as D (5 bases). The ends were cut back, 0 bases at V and 9 bases at J, with 6 bases in the middle. The CDR3 loop spans 12 amino acids. Germline assignment: CDR1 ENHRY and CDR2 SYGVKD. CDR3 amino acids: CAISESAGEQFF. CDR3 nucleotide sequence: TGTGCCATCAGTGAGTCCGCGGGTGAGCAGTTCTTC.

In its sample, this clonotype was seen many times. The chain combines TRBV30 with TRBJ2-2, with a possible D match to TRBD1 (5 bases). CDR1 is GTSNPN and CDR2 is SVGIG in the germline V gene (reference sequence). The length of the CDR3 is 13 residues. V dropped 0 bases and J dropped 5 bases, with 7 bases sitting between them. The CDR3 protein is CAWSVSGTGELFF. The CDR3 bases are TGTGCCTGGAGTGTCTCAGGGACCGGGGAGCTGTTTTTT.